This TCR beta chain was identified in a study of human T cells and chemical hapten exposure. For the study at large: While the approximately 22-week study was under way, patients received diphenylcyclopropenone on the scalp every week.

The study's findings and limits: Controls had significantly fewer large CDR3 similarity clusters than were formed by expanded TCRs.

This clonotype was counted only a few times. As yet, its antigen is unknown. Time point given: patch test 1, 2 weeks after DPC sensitization. Specified treatment: therapeutic diphenylcyclopropenone sensitization with weekly scalp DPC. Researchers extracted total RNA from unfractionated whole blood. Donors were 18 to 70-year-old alopecia patients suitable for DPC. Unique molecular identifiers were linked by the library to individual cDNA molecules. Each CDR3 protein is one row after TCRdb ran MiXCR on the RACE reads. The data contain 50,000 or so distinct CDR3 sequences, approximately 10% of them singletons. Germline CDR1 is KGHSH and CDR2 is LQKENI. The CDR3 runs 13 residues. V was shortened by 3 bases and J by 3 bases, with 6 bases between the two germline ends.

The origin of this receptor is a woman in her thirties or forties with alopecia areata. Some clones in this sample may be carry-over from other donors' samples. The chain links TRBV18 to TRBJ1-5, with D uncertain. The specimen was whole blood, collected in connection with sensitization to the hapten diphenylcyclopropenone (DPC). The CDR3 nucleotides are TGTGCCAGCTCACCCGGGATCAATCAGCCCCAGCATTTT. Its translation: CASSPGINQPQHF.